These 26 T cell receptor beta chains came from one sample sequenced in a study of cytomegalovirus exposure and HLA in healthy donors. The PCR ran on 60 Vbeta and 13 Jbeta primers. Assay: immunoSEQ multiplex PCR; the TCRdb copy retains only in-frame clones and omits some. The sample lists 110,000 to 150,000 clones, around 73% occurring once. Sequencing input: PBMCs. The source of these receptors is a female donor in good health and CMV-seronegative.

The chain is built from TRBV28 and TRBJ1-1; D ambiguous. The CDR3 loop spans 15 amino acids. Germline assignment: CDR1 MDHEN and CDR2 SYDVKM. V was pared by 4 bases and J by 3 bases, with 15 bases between. This CDR3 is CASSSPRGLDTEAFF. CDR3 DNA sequence: TGTGCCAGCAGTTCCCCTAGAGGGTTGGACACTGAAGCTTTCTTT.

The V gene is TRBV10-3, the J gene TRBJ2-7; 7 bases map to TRBD1. The V segment lost 10 bases and the J segment 9 bases; nucleotides outside the gene matches: 18. Germline V CDR1 and CDR2: ENHRY, SYGVKD. The CDR3 is 14 amino acids. CDR3 DNA sequence: TGTGCCACGACAGGGAACAGCCCAACTTTAGGGCAGTACTTC. Amino acids: CATTGNSPTLGQYF.

V gene TRBV13 combines with J gene TRBJ2-7; 8 bases are a match to TRBD1. Per the germline V gene, CDR1 is PRHDT and CDR2 is FYEKMQ (reference sequence). The V and J ends lost 5 bases and 6 bases, in that order; junction bases with no gene match: 3. This CDR3 is built from 12 residues. CDR3 nucleotides: TGTGCCAGCAGCACCGGGACAGGCGAGCAGTACTTC. This translates into CASSTGTGEQYF.

This chain links TRBV6-5 with TRBJ2-3; TRBD2 matches 10 bases. The germline V gene encodes CDR1 MNHEY and CDR2 SVGAGI. V shed 0 bases, J shed 1 base, and the junction held 1 base outside the gene matches. The length of the CDR3 is 16 residues. CDR3 loop: CASSYSGTSGTDTQYF. The CDR3 DNA sequence: TGTGCCAGCAGTTACTCCGGGACTAGCGGCACAGATACGCAGTATTTT.

The rearrangement uses TRBV29-1 and TRBJ1-2, with a possible D match to TRBD1 (6 bases). The CDR3 has 14 amino acids. Germline CDR1 is SQVTM and CDR2 is ANQGSEA. V lost 3 bases to trimming and J lost 4 bases, with 15 bases between them. The CDR3 sequence: CSVDRGGRIYGYTF. For the CDR3, the DNA is TGCAGCGTTGATAGAGGGGGACGGATCTATGGCTACACCTTC. Looking up the rest from reference TRBV29-1 and TRBJ1-2 gives the full variable domain: SAVISQKPSRDICQRGTSLTIQCQVDSQVTMMFWYRQQPGQSLTLIATANQGSEATYESGFVIDKFPISRPNLTFSTLTVSNMSPEDSSIYLCSVDRGGRIYGYTFGSGTRLTVV.

This clone was counted many times. The CDR3 region is CAISGGNMNTEAFF. The CDR3 nucleotides are TGTGCCATCAGTGGCGGCAACATGAACACTGAAGCTTTCTTT. This rearrangement joins TRBV10-3 to TRBJ1-1; D uncertain. The ends were cut back, 4 bases at V and 0 bases at J, with 9 bases in the middle. The germline gives CDR1 ENHRY, CDR2 SYGVKD. This CDR3 has 14 residues.

CDR3 in amino acids: CAWSRSGQGSNQPQHF. The CDR3, as DNA: TGTGCCTGGAGCCGGTCTGGACAGGGGAGCAATCAGCCCCAGCATTTT. The V gene is TRBV30, the J gene TRBJ1-5, with 9 bases lining up with TRBD1. CDR1 GTSNPN and CDR2 SVGIG come from the germline V gene (reference sequence). Unmatched junction bases numbered 7, after V lost 3 bases and J lost 1 base. CDR3 length: 16 amino acids.

The chain recombines TRBV11-3 with TRBJ2-7, with D maybe TRBD2 (7 bases). CDR3 length: 16 residues. The germline V gene has CDR1 SGHNT and CDR2 YENEEA. The V gene lost 2 bases and the J gene lost 5 bases, with 19 bases spanning the gap. The CDR3 region is CASSLFRGGGKHEQYF. For the CDR3, the DNA is TGTGCCAGCAGCTTATTCCGGGGAGGGGGGAAACACGAGCAGTACTTC.

This chain connects TRBV9 to TRBJ2-7, with TRBD2 as a possible D gene (7 bases). Trimming pared 7 bases from V and 0 bases from J, leaving 17 bases between. CDR1 and CDR2 (germline): SGDLS, YYNGEE. The CDR3 extends over 15 amino acids. In DNA, the CDR3 is TGTGCCAGCGCCACGGAGGGGGGGTCCTCCTACGAGCAGTACTTC. This sequence encodes CASATEGGSSYEQYF.

The chain recombines TRBV12-5 with TRBJ2-7; 10 nucleotides line up with TRBD1. Trimming took 5 bases from V and 6 from J; bases not matched to a gene: 13. Germline CDR1 and CDR2: LGHNT and FRNRAP. CDR3 length: 16 residues. The CDR3 is CASGLSGTGERGEQYF. CDR3 sequence (DNA): TGTGCTAGTGGTCTATCCGGGACAGGGGAAAGGGGCGAGCAGTACTTC.

This rearrangement joins TRBV6-6 to TRBJ2-7; D may be TRBD2 (5 bases). Germline assignment: CDR1 MNHNY and CDR2 SVGAGI (reference sequence). V lost 0 bases, J lost 3 bases, and 9 bases lay in between. The CDR3 totals 14 residues. CDR3 in amino acids: CASSYSDGLYEQYF. CDR3 in DNA: TGTGCCAGCAGTTACTCAGACGGACTCTACGAGCAGTACTTC.

The chain is built from TRBV5-6 and TRBJ2-7; 13 bases are a match to TRBD2. V lost 5 bases to trimming and J lost 3 bases; unmatched junction nucleotides: 5. The CDR3 is made up of 15 amino acids. The germline CDR1 and CDR2 sequences are SGHDT and YYEEEE. CDR3 DNA: TGTGCCAGCAGTCGGACTAGCGGGAGTCTCTACGAGCAGTACTTC. Protein sequence: CASSRTSGSLYEQYF. The full variable domain, its missing parts supplied by reference TRBV5-6 and TRBJ2-7, is DAGVTQSPTHLIKTRGQQVTLRCSPKSGHDTVSWYQQALGQGPQFIFQYYEEEERQRGNFPDRFSGHQFPNYSSELNVNALLLGDSALYLCASSRTSGSLYEQYFGPGTRLTVT.

In this sample, this clone turned up once. The chain carries TRBV29-1 and TRBJ2-7, with 8 bases lining up with TRBD1. The CDR3 covers 15 residues. Germline CDR1 is SQVTM and CDR2 is ANQGSEA. After removal of 3 bases from V and 2 bases from J, the junction contained 9 bases not matched to a gene. The CDR3: CSVESLGQGPYEQYF. CDR3 nucleotide sequence: TGCAGCGTTGAGAGTCTCGGACAGGGTCCCTACGAGCAGTACTTC.

The chain couples TRBV4-1 to TRBJ1-3; 11 nucleotides match TRBD1. The CDR3 sequence is 19 residues long. The V gene's germline CDR1 is MGHRA and CDR2 YSYEKL. V shed 1 base and J 4 bases; nucleotides not matched to a gene: 12. The CDR3 coding sequence is TGCGCCAGCAGCCAAGCCCGCGGGGGGACAGGGGGAATCGGAAACACCATATATTTT. Encoded protein: CASSQARGGTGGIGNTIYF.

This chain joins TRBV5-1 and TRBJ2-2, with 8 bases aligning to TRBD1. The CDR3 has 13 amino acids. J lost 6 bases, V lost 3 bases, and 1 base had no gene match. Per germline, CDR1 SGHRS and CDR2 YFSETQ. Here the CDR3 DNA reads TGCGCCAGCAGCTGGACAGGGTCCGGGGAGCTGTTTTTT. Protein: CASSWTGSGELFF.

The J gene is TRBJ1-3, the V gene TRBV18, with a possible D match to TRBD1 (5 bases). This CDR3 spans 15 amino acids. In germline, CDR1 is KGHSH, CDR2 LQKENI. V lost 2 bases to trimming and J lost 1 base, with 9 bases between them. The CDR3 here is CASSPTPGSGNTIYF. CDR3 DNA sequence: TGTGCCAGCTCACCAACCCCAGGGTCTGGAAACACCATATATTTT.

The sample holds a few counts of this clone. V and J are TRBV6-4 and TRBJ1-1, with TRBD1 matching over 8 bases. The CDR3 runs 16 residues. J was trimmed by 7 bases and V by 0 bases; bases with no gene match: 10. Germline V gene data show CDR1 as MRHNA and CDR2 as SNTAGT. CDR3: CASSDSGQGRLGEAFF. CDR3 DNA: TGTGCCAGCAGTGACTCAGGACAGGGAAGACTTGGTGAAGCTTTCTTT.

The DNA for the CDR3 is TGCGCCAGCAGTGAGTCGGTTACCGACAGGGCCAACACTGAAGCTTTCTTT. It translates to CASSESVTDRANTEAFF. The chain has TRBV10-1 and TRBJ1-1; 7 bases align to TRBD1. The CDR3 sequence is 17 residues long. Germline V CDR1 and CDR2: WNHNN, SYGVQD (reference sequence). The ends lost 0 bases at V and 2 bases at J; junction bases unmatched: 9.

The rearrangement links TRBV28 to TRBJ1-5, with 7 bases matching TRBD1. This CDR3 contains 16 residues. V was pared by 4 bases and J by 4 bases, with 10 bases of the junction left unmatched. Germline V lookup: CDR1 MDHEN, CDR2 SYDVKM. Here the CDR3 reads CASSSHPGQMNQPQHF. CDR3 coding DNA: TGTGCCAGCAGTTCGCACCCGGGACAGATGAATCAGCCCCAGCATTTT.

The chain uses TRBV11-2 and TRBJ1-1; no reliable D call. Trimming shortened V by 4 bases and J by 0 bases, and 9 bases separated the two germline ends. CDR1 and CDR2 (germline): SGHAT, FQNNGV. The CDR3 length is 14 residues. The CDR3: CASSSNPVNTEAFF. CDR3 in DNA: TGTGCCAGCAGCTCCAACCCAGTGAACACTGAAGCTTTCTTT.

The V call is TRBV5-1, the J call TRBJ1-1; a possible D gene is TRBD1 (5 bases). V lost 8 bases to trimming and J lost 8 bases, with 25 bases between them. This CDR3 has 15 amino acids. Germline V gene lookup returns CDR1 SGHRS and CDR2 YFSETQ. CDR3 bases: TGCGCCAGTCCCCTCCGACCCAGCCGGTCAGGGGAAGCTTTCTTT. Translation gives CASPLRPSRSGEAFF.

The chain links TRBV5-1 to TRBJ1-1; TRBD1 matches at 7 bases. In germline, CDR1 is SGHRS, CDR2 YFSETQ. This CDR3 contains 14 residues. Trimming cost V 3 bases and J 4 bases; bases outside gene matches: 6. CDR3 protein: CASSSDRSGTEAFF. DNA of the CDR3: TGCGCCAGCAGCTCGGACAGGTCTGGCACTGAAGCTTTCTTT.

The chain combines TRBV19 with TRBJ2-4; D is unclear. Germline V lookup: CDR1 LNHDA, CDR2 SQIVND (reference sequence). CDR3 length equals 13 residues. Between the trimmed V and J ends, which lost 9 bases and 5 bases, there was a span of 14 bases. The CDR3 reads CASDSGSQNIQYF. The CDR3 coding sequence is TGTGCCAGCGACTCCGGGTCTCAAAACATTCAGTACTTC.

J is TRBJ2-1 and V is TRBV7-9; TRBD2 agrees at 11 bases. The junction had 8 bases not matched to a gene; V was cut back by 5 bases and J by 8 bases. This CDR3 region has 15 residues. CDR1 and CDR2 (germline): SEHNR, FQNEAQ (reference sequence). The CDR3 sequence: CASSQTSGRRDEQFF. DNA for the CDR3: TGTGCCAGCAGCCAAACTAGCGGGAGACGAGATGAGCAGTTCTTC.

In its sample, this clone was seen once. The chain has TRBV6-5 and TRBJ2-1, with TRBD2 matching over 7 bases. The germline gives CDR1 MNHEY, CDR2 SVGAGI. The V segment lost 2 bases and the J segment 3 bases; nucleotides outside the gene matches: 7. The CDR3 is made up of 16 amino acids. The CDR3 bases are TGTGCCAGCAGTTACGCAACCGGGACTATCTACAATGAGCAGTTCTTC. This encodes CASSYATGTIYNEQFF.

The chain joins TRBV28 to TRBJ2-7; TRBD2 agrees at 16 bases. Germline CDR1 reads MDHEN; CDR2 reads SYDVKM. This CDR3 is built from 17 residues. Trimming cost V 6 bases and J 5 bases; bases outside gene matches: 10. In nucleotides, the CDR3 is TGTGCCAGCAGCCGAGCCGGGACTAGCGGGAGGGTAGACGAGCAGTACTTC. Protein: CASSRAGTSGRVDEQYF.